This TCR beta chain is from a study of blood T cell repertoires in COVID-19. This CDR3 is built from 13 residues. The germline CDR1 and CDR2 sequences are SGHDT and YYEEEE. The ends were cut back, 4 bases at V and 3 bases at J, with 10 bases in the middle. Here immunoSEQ multiplex PCR was the method, and the copy in TCRdb shows in-frame clones only, minus some. There are under 300,000 clones in the sample; around 80% occur only once, and roughly 1.4% lies in the top ten. The genes are TRBV5-6 and TRBJ1-2; a weak D match, TRBD1 (5 bases). Sequencing used peripheral blood. This sequence originates from a woman in her forties who had recovered from COVID-19. The DNA for the CDR3 is TGTGCCAGCAGCCCTGGACAAGACTATGGCTACACCTTC. Its protein is CASSPGQDYGYTF.